This T cell receptor beta chain was identified during a study of T cell repertoires in cytomegalovirus infection (dated by TCRdb to about 2019). Notes on the research overall: Donor HLA type was relevant to the analysis, as public TCR beta signatures indicated carriage of CMV infection together with the matching HLA type.

Trimming accounts for 1 base at V and 7 bases at J, while the number of junction bases matched to no gene is 16. The CDR1 and CDR2 encoded by the germline V gene are LGHNA and YSLEER. The CDR3 numbers 18 residues from cysteine through phenylalanine. The read is trimmed to its CDR3 DNA, 54 bases read in frame from base 1. The paper as a whole reports these results and caveats: In both this cohort and an independent cohort of 350 or so donors, the cumulative frequency of public TCR beta family members distinguished carriers of CMV infection plus the relevant HLA type. In the ex vivo response, HLA-C-restricted CMV-specific TCR beta clonotypes were dominant, and in two of eight donors the single most frequent clonotype came from this HLA-C-restricted group.

This clonotype was observed a few times. Its antigen specificity is not known. The sample holds no much larger clone one base away, and base qualities are not on file. This sample was sequenced with an Illumina HiSeq 1500. In TCRdb, the public reads were trimmed at Q25 with fastp and aligned with MiXCR, with productive beta chains retained. When rows share a CDR3 protein, they turn into one entry using the most common DNA and genes. The sample records about 180,000 distinct CDR3 sequences, roughly a sixth of which are singletons. The ten largest account for roughly 24% of the sample. The receptor chain draws on TRBV4-3 and TRBJ2-1, with 7 bases aligning to TRBD2. The TCR was taken from a human donor in good health (CMV status not recorded). Some clones in this sample may be carry-over from other donors' samples. Sequenced material: CD8+ T cells from PBMCs. This receptor has the CDR3 CASSQAPAFTVSGNEQFF. In nucleotide form, the sequence is TGCGCCAGCAGCCAAGCCCCCGCCTTTACCGTTAGCGGGAATGAGCAGTTCTTC.